These T cell receptor beta chains were read from a single sample in a study of blood T cell repertoires in COVID-19. Clones were read by immunoSEQ multiplex PCR, and TCRdb kept only the in-frame ones, dropping some. This sample has around 270,000 clones, with 80% to 90% found just once. Sequences were obtained from PBMCs or T cells enriched from blood (not recorded which). All receptors come from a woman aged 30 to 39 who had recovered from COVID-19. Both conserved end residues are part of each CDR3. D genes are given only for firm matches. A row's size may be missing; if present it is once, few, many or a size class.

J	D	V	size	CDR3	DNA
TRBJ2-1	NA	TRBV29-1	NA	CSVEGRTQDEQFF	TGCAGCGTTGAGGGGAGGACGCAAGATGAGCAGTTCTTC
TRBJ2-7	TRBD1	TRBV6-6	NA	CATNPSTGTGTEQYF	TGTGCCACTAACCCTAGCACCGGGACAGGGACCGAGCAGTACTTC
TRBJ1-2	TRBD1	TRBV7-9	NA	CASSLVGQNARGYTF	TGTGCCAGCAGCCTAGTGGGACAGAATGCCCGCGGCTACACCTTC
TRBJ1-5	TRBD1	TRBV7-2	few	CASSKTGGAGFQPQHF	TGTGCCAGCAGCAAGACAGGGGGCGCGGGTTTTCAGCCCCAGCATTTT
TRBJ2-1	NA	TRBV11-2	NA	CASSLQPAYNEQFF	TGTGCCAGCAGCTTACAACCAGCCTACAATGAGCAGTTCTTC
TRBJ2-3	NA	TRBV27	NA	CASIPDRYTDTQYF	TGTGCCAGCATTCCTGACAGGTACACAGATACGCAGTATTTT
TRBJ2-7	TRBD2	TRBV3-1/TRBV3-2	NA	CASSQGAGTRYEQYF	TGTGCCAGCAGCCAAGGAGCGGGAACGAGATACGAGCAGTACTTC
TRBJ2-1	TRBD1	TRBV7-8	few	CASSLGGGLLSSYNEQFF	TGTGCCAGCAGCTTAGGAGGGGGCCTTTTAAGCTCCTACAATGAGCAGTTCTTC
TRBJ1-2	TRBD1	TRBV7-9	NA	CASSFSQLRGRGYGYTF	TGTGCCAGCAGCTTTAGTCAGTTGAGGGGGCGAGGCTATGGCTACACCTTC
TRBJ1-1	NA	TRBV5-4	NA	CARMTKRTEAFF	TGTGCCAGGATGACCAAGCGCACTGAAGCTTTCTTT
TRBJ1-1	NA	TRBV25-1	NA	CASSSTGTGNTEAFF	TGTGCCAGCAGTAGCACAGGGACCGGGAACACTGAAGCTTTCTTT
TRBJ1-1	NA	TRBV9	NA	CASSVSGTTNTEAFF	TGTGCCAGCAGCGTCAGTGGGACAACGAACACTGAAGCTTTCTTT
TRBJ1-4	TRBD1	TRBV5-5	NA	CASSPGGLYEKLFF	TGTGCCAGCAGCCCAGGGGGACTGTATGAAAAACTGTTTTTT
TRBJ2-7	TRBD1	TRBV10-3	NA	CAISGPGQGYEQYF	TGTGCCATCAGTGGTCCGGGACAGGGGTATGAGCAGTACTTC
TRBJ1-5	NA	TRBV5-6	NA	CASSLSPAGVGNQPQHF	TGTGCCAGCAGCCTAAGCCCCGCCGGGGTGGGGAATCAGCCCCAGCATTTT
TRBJ2-5	TRBD2	TRBV19	NA	CASSERGGQETQYF	TGTGCCAGTAGTGAACGGGGGGGCCAAGAGACCCAGTACTTC
TRBJ1-2	NA	TRBV5-6	NA	CASSPVRTGSNTF	TGTGCCAGCAGTCCTGTTAGAACAGGGAGTAACACCTTC
TRBJ1-6	NA	TRBV4-1	NA	CASSQGGGNSPLHF	TGCGCCAGCAGCCAAGGAGGGGGTAATTCACCCCTCCACTTT
TRBJ2-7	NA	TRBV23-1	NA	CASSHLSGDPYEQYF	TGCGCCAGCAGTCACCTGTCGGGGGATCCCTACGAGCAGTACTTC
TRBJ1-6	TRBD1	TRBV11-2	NA	CASSLETGTGSSYNSPLHF	TGTGCCAGCAGCTTAGAAACCGGGACAGGGAGCTCCTATAATTCACCCCTCCACTTT
TRBJ2-7	NA	TRBV7-9	NA	CASSLAGGVLYEQYF	TGTGCCAGCAGCTTAGCGGGAGGAGTCCTCTACGAGCAGTACTTC
TRBJ2-3	TRBD2	TRBV2	once	CASKWTSGITDTQYF	TGTGCCAGCAAGTGGACTAGCGGGATCACAGATACGCAGTATTTT
TRBJ2-5	TRBD1	TRBV5-1	NA	CASSFQGARETQYF	TGCGCCAGCAGCTTTCAGGGGGCGCGGGAGACCCAGTACTTC
TRBJ2-5	NA	TRBV5-1	once	CASSLGAGQETQYF	TGCGCCAGCAGCTTAGGGGCAGGGCAAGAGACCCAGTACTTC
TRBJ1-1	TRBD1	TRBV4-1	NA	CASSQAWTGAMNTEAFF	TGCGCCAGCAGCCAGGCCTGGACAGGGGCCATGAACACTGAAGCTTTCTTT
TRBJ1-5	NA	TRBV4-1	NA	CASSQDGGSYQPQHF	TGCGCCAGCAGCCAAGATGGGGGCAGTTATCAGCCCCAGCATTTT
TRBJ1-1	NA	TRBV7-3	NA	CASSSSMNTEAFF	TGTGCCAGCAGCTCCAGTATGAACACTGAAGCTTTCTTT
TRBJ1-1	NA	TRBV5-1	NA	CASSFSGMNTEAFF	TGCGCCAGCAGCTTCTCAGGGATGAACACTGAAGCTTTCTTT
TRBJ2-7	TRBD2	TRBV11-2	NA	CASSPGGLGSHEQYF	TGTGCCAGCAGCCCGGGAGGCTTGGGGTCCCACGAGCAGTACTTC
TRBJ1-2	NA	TRBV28	NA	CASRRTGVGGYTF	TGTGCCAGCAGGCGGACCGGGGTCGGGGGCTACACCTTC
TRBJ2-1	NA	TRBV5-6	NA	CASSFLDGSSYNEQFF	TGTGCCAGCAGCTTCCTGGACGGGAGCTCCTACAATGAGCAGTTCTTC
TRBJ1-1	TRBD1	TRBV2	NA	CASSDQGQRMNTEAFF	TGTGCCAGCAGTGATCAGGGACAGAGAATGAACACTGAAGCTTTCTTT
TRBJ1-1	TRBD1	TRBV19	NA	CASSIEGQGSTEAFF	TGTGCCAGTAGTATTGAAGGACAGGGATCCACTGAAGCTTTCTTT